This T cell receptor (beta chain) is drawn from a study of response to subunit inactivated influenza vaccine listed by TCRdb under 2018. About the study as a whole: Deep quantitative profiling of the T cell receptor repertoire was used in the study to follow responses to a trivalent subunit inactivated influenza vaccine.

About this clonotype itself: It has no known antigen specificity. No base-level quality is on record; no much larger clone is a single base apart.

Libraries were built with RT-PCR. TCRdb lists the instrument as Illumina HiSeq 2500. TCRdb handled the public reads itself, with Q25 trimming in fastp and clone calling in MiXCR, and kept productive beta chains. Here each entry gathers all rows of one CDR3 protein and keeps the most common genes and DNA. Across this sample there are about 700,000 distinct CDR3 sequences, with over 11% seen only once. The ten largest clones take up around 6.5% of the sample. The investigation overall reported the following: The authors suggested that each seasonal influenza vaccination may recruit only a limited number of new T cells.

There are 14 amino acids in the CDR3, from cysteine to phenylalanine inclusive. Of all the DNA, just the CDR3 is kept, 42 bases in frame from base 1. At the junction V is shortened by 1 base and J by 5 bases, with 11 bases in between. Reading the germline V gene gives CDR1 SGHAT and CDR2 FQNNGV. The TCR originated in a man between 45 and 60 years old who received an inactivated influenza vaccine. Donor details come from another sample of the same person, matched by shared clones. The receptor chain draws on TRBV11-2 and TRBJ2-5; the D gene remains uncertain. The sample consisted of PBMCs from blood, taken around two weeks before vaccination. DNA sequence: TGTGCCAGCAGCTTAGGGGTTTTTGGGGAGACCCAGTACTTC. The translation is CASSLGVFGETQYF. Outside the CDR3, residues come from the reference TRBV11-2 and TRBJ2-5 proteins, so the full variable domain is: EAGVAQSPRYKIIEKRQSVAFWCNPISGHATLYWYQQILGQGPKLLIQFQNNGVVDDSQLPKDRFSAERLKGVDSTLKIQPAKLEDSAVYLCASSLGVFGETQYFGPGTRLLVL.